This TCR beta chain derives from a study of cytomegalovirus exposure and HLA in healthy donors. Use of 60 Vbeta and 13 Jbeta primers characterized the PCR. The assay was immunoSEQ multiplex PCR, and TCRdb's table has in-frame clones only and misses some. Seen here are some 120,000 clones, about 74% observed once, and the top ten hold 4.8%. V lost 1 base, J lost 2 bases, and 9 bases lay in between. Germline V gives CDR1 SGHAT, CDR2 FQNNGV. This CDR3 is built from 14 residues. J is TRBJ2-7 and V is TRBV11-2; perhaps TRBD2 as D (5 bases). The sequence came from a man aged 25 to 45 in good health and CMV-seropositive. Sequences were obtained from PBMCs. The CDR3 region has the DNA TGTGCCAGCAGCTTAGGAGGGAACACCTACGAGCAGTACTTC. Its translation: CASSLGGNTYEQYF. The entire variable domain, with the rest obtained from reference TRBV11-2 and TRBJ2-7, is as follows: EAGVAQSPRYKIIEKRQSVAFWCNPISGHATLYWYQQILGQGPKLLIQFQNNGVVDDSQLPKDRFSAERLKGVDSTLKIQPAKLEDSAVYLCASSLGGNTYEQYFGPGTRLTVT.